Presented here are 8 T cell receptor beta chains from one specimen sequenced in a study of OX40 agonist ivuxolimab in advanced cancers. Clones were sequenced by immunoSEQ multiplex PCR, and TCRdb holds only the in-frame ones, with some missing. The sample consists of 40,000 or so clones, less than 85% of them appearing once. The sample consisted of CD4+ or CD8+ T cells sorted from blood, taken in a trial of the OX40 agonist ivuxolimab. The receptors come from an adult with an advanced solid tumor such as melanoma, head and neck, liver or kidney cancer.

CDR3 DNA sequence: TGTGCCTGGAGTTCTCCCGGGACAGGGGGTCTCTACGAGCAGTACTTC. Translation: CAWSSPGTGGLYEQYF. The V call is TRBV30, the J call TRBJ2-7; 11 bases map to TRBD1. The CDR3 is 16 residues long. Germline values: CDR1 GTSNPN, CDR2 SVGIG (reference sequence). V trimming: 2 bases; J trimming: 3 bases; junction bases outside the gene matches: 9.

V and J are TRBV5-1 and TRBJ2-5; tentative D call: TRBD2 (6 bases). Judging by the DNA end, TRBJ2-7 fits better; the J call may be wrong. This CDR3 region has 17 residues. CDR1 and CDR2 from the germline V gene are SGHRS and YFSETQ. The CDR3 coding sequence is TGCGCCAGCAGCTTGGCCGCCCTAGCGCCGAGCTCCTACGAGCAGTACTTC. As protein: CASSLAALAPSSYEQYF.

The chain carries TRBV29-1 and TRBJ1-1, with D tentatively TRBD1 (5 bases). Germline values: CDR1 SQVTM, CDR2 ANQGSEA. The length of the CDR3 is 13 residues. Trimming pared 3 bases from V and 2 bases from J, leaving 10 bases between. Here the CDR3 reads CSVEQGVNTEAFF. In DNA form, the CDR3 reads TGCAGCGTTGAGCAGGGAGTCAACACTGAAGCTTTCTTT.

The gene calls are TRBV10-3 and TRBJ2-7; 8 nucleotides match TRBD2. After removal of 0 bases from V and 2 bases from J, the junction contained 6 bases not matched to a gene. The CDR3 is 16 residues long. Germline-derived CDR1 and CDR2 are ENHRY and SYGVKD. CDR3 loop: CAISESKIAGTYEQYF. CDR3 in DNA: TGTGCCATCAGTGAGTCGAAAATAGCGGGGACCTACGAGCAGTACTTC.

The chain recombines TRBV4-3 with TRBJ1-4; maybe TRBD1 (5 bases). This CDR3 is built from 16 residues. The V end was cut by 0 bases, the J end by 5 bases, with 13 bases between. Looked up from germline, CDR1 is LGHNA and CDR2 is YSLEER. The CDR3 region has the DNA TGCGCCAGCAGCCAAGATTCGGCAGGGCGGAATGAAAAACTGTTTTTT. Encoded protein: CASSQDSAGRNEKLFF.

The rearrangement uses TRBV2 and TRBJ1-1; maybe TRBD1 (6 bases). The germline CDR1 and CDR2 sequences are SNHLY and FYNNEI. The CDR3 spans 13 residues. The germline V and J ends were trimmed by 7 bases and 1 base, with 10 bases remaining between them. CDR3 sequence reads: CASMRDTNTEAFF. The DNA for the CDR3 is TGTGCCAGCATGCGGGACACGAACACTGAAGCTTTCTTT.

The J gene is TRBJ2-1, the V gene TRBV9; 8 bases align to TRBD2. This CDR3 is built from 15 residues. Germline V CDR1 and CDR2: SGDLS, YYNGEE. V lost 3 bases to trimming and J lost 9 bases; unmatched junction nucleotides: 11. CDR3 in amino acids: CASSGPGLENPEQFF. The DNA for the CDR3 is TGTGCCAGCAGCGGCCCGGGACTAGAAAATCCTGAGCAGTTCTTC.

The rearrangement uses TRBV29-1 and TRBJ2-2; 7 positions agree with TRBD1. The CDR3 has 14 amino acids. The ends lost 7 bases at V and 1 base at J; junction bases unmatched: 6. Germline CDR1 SQVTM, CDR2 ANQGSEA. The CDR3: CSAPGTVNTGELFF. For the CDR3, the DNA is TGCAGCGCTCCGGGGACAGTGAACACCGGGGAGCTGTTTTTT.